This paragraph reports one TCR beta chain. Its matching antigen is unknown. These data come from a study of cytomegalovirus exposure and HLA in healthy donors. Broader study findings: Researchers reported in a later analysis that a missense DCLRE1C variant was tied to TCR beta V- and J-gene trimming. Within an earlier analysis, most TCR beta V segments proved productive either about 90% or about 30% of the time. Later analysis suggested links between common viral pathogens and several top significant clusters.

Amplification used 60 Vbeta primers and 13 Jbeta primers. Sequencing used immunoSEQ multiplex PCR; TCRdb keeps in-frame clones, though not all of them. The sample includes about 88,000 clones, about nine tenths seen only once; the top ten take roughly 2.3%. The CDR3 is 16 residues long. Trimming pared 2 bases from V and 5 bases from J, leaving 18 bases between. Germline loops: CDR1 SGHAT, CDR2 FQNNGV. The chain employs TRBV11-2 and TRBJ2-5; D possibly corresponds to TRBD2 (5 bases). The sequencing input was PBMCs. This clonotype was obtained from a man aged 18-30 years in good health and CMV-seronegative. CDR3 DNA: TGTGCCAGCAGCTTACTATTTACCGGAGGAGGCGAGACCCAGTACTTC. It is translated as CASSLLFTGGGETQYF.